The 20 T cell receptor beta chains given below trace back to one sample, sequenced in a study of blood T cells in healthy people across ages. Through a sample-barcoded 5' primer and a J-beta primer mix, a second PCR was run for about 7 to 12 cycles. MiXCR, applied by TCRdb to the 5' RACE reads, yields one record per CDR3 protein. The sample records fewer than 1,000,000 distinct CDR3 sequences, 46% being singletons. Material: blood. These TCRs come from a man at least 80 years old in good health.

The chain joins TRBV4-2 to TRBJ2-7; maybe TRBD2 (6 bases). V lost 2 bases to trimming and J lost 3 bases, with 20 bases between them. The CDR3 covers 17 residues. In germline, CDR1 is LGHNA, CDR2 YNFKEQ. CDR3: CASSQMATGDFNYEQYF. As DNA, the CDR3 is TGTGCCAGCAGCCAAATGGCGACGGGAGACTTCAACTACGAGCAGTACTTC.

There are many counts of this clonotype. CDR3 DNA sequence: TGTGCCAGCAGTCCCGGGACAGAGCAGTTCTTC. It translates to CASSPGTEQFF. This sequence joins TRBV14 and TRBJ2-1, with D possibly being TRBD1 (6 bases). V gave up 6 bases and J gave up 10 bases, with 10 bases separating them. The CDR3 totals 11 residues. Germline CDR1 is SGHDN and CDR2 is FVKESK.

This clonotype was observed a few times. This chain joins TRBV5-1 and TRBJ1-1; TRBD1 agrees at 10 bases. The CDR3 consists of 14 residues. Germline V gives CDR1 SGHRS, CDR2 YFSETQ. V dropped 5 bases and J dropped 1; count of bases not matched to a gene: 2. The CDR3 DNA reads as TGCGCCAGCAGTTGGGACAGGGGGAACACTGAAGCTTTCTTT. Protein product: CASSWDRGNTEAFF. Filled out from reference TRBV5-1 and TRBJ1-1, the complete variable domain reads KAGVTQTPRYLIKTRGQQVTLSCSPISGHRSVSWYQQTPGQGLQFLFEYFSETQRNKGNFPGRFSGRQFSNSRSEMNVSTLELGDSALYLCASSWDRGNTEAFFGQGTRLTVV.

This clonotype occurred a few times. J is TRBJ1-1 and V is TRBV6-2 or TRBV6-3, with D perhaps TRBD1 (6 bases). The CDR3 length is 14 residues. Germline assignment: CDR1 MNHEY and CDR2 SVGEGT. V lost 5 bases to trimming and J lost 1 base, with 11 bases between them. The CDR3 sequence is CASSRPGANTEAFF. CDR3 bases: TGTGCCAGCAGTAGACCGGGGGCGAACACTGAAGCTTTCTTT.

J is TRBJ1-6 and V is TRBV7-9; the D is unclear. The CDR3 is 13 residues long. CDR1 is SEHNR and CDR2 is FQNEAQ in the germline V gene (reference sequence). Trimming took off 2 bases at V and 12 bases at J, with 11 bases between the two ends. The CDR3 here is CASSLWSDGPLHF. The CDR3, as DNA: TGTGCCAGCAGCTTATGGTCAGATGGACCCCTCCACTTT.

This chain links TRBV5-1 with TRBJ1-2; the match to TRBD1 covers 8 bases. V lost 3 bases and J lost 6; bases outside the gene matches: 7. This CDR3 is 14 amino acids long. The germline CDR1 and CDR2 sequences are SGHRS and YFSETQ. The CDR3 loop reads CASSSDREVDGYTF. DNA for the CDR3: TGCGCCAGCAGCTCGGACAGGGAAGTTGATGGCTACACCTTC.

The DNA for the CDR3 is TGCGCCAGCAGCCAGCCTAGCGGGCGTCAAGAGACCCAGTACTTC. It encodes CASSQPSGRQETQYF. The chain joins TRBV4-1 to TRBJ2-5, with TRBD2 matching over 8 bases. Germline V CDR1 and CDR2: MGHRA, YSYEKL. The CDR3 runs 15 residues. J was trimmed by 2 bases and V by 3 bases; bases with no gene match: 5.

In its sample, this clonotype was seen many times. The chain has TRBV20-1 and TRBJ1-5; D is ambiguous. There are 13 residues in the CDR3. Germline V gene sequence: CDR1 DFQATT, CDR2 SNEGSKA (reference sequence). Trimming shortened V by 2 bases and J by 3 bases, and 8 bases separated the two germline ends. The CDR3 DNA sequence: TGCAGTGCTAGATGGCGGAACAATCAGCCCCAGCATTTT. It encodes CSARWRNNQPQHF.

The chain joins TRBV20-1 to TRBJ1-6; tentative D call: TRBD1 (5 bases). With 6 bases removed from V and 4 bases from J, the gap between germline ends came to 13 bases. This CDR3 is 14 amino acids long. Germline V gene sequence: CDR1 DFQATT, CDR2 SNEGSKA (reference sequence). Written as DNA, the CDR3 is TGCAGTGCGCGACCGGGACCGTATAATTCACCCCTCCACTTT. Amino acids: CSARPGPYNSPLHF.

The chain joins TRBV4-2 to TRBJ2-6; the D is unclear. The CDR3 has 16 amino acids. Trimming took 2 bases from V and 0 from J, leaving 8 bases between them. Germline V gene data show CDR1 as LGHNA and CDR2 as YNFKEQ. CDR3 bases: TGTGCCAGCAGCCAAAGTCCAGTCTCTGGGGCCAACGTCCTGACTTTC. It yields the protein CASSQSPVSGANVLTF.

This rearrangement joins TRBV6-6 to TRBJ2-5; unclear D gene. TRBJ2-7 explains the end of the DNA better; the J call may be wrong. Per germline, CDR1 MNHNY and CDR2 SVGAGI (reference sequence). CDR3 length: 14 residues. The CDR3 spells CASSYRSMTYEQYF. The DNA for the CDR3 is TGTGCCAGCAGTTACCGCAGTATGACCTACGAGCAGTACTTC.

The chain links TRBV9 to TRBJ2-4, with D possibly called TRBD1 or TRBD2 (5 bases each). The J call is doubtful: the DNA matches TRBJ2-5 better. The CDR3 has 14 amino acids. CDR1 and CDR2 from the germline V gene are SGDLS and YYNGEE. The CDR3 here is CASSQGTVRETQYF. The CDR3 region has the DNA TGTGCCAGCAGCCAAGGGACCGTAAGGGAGACCCAGTACTTC.

This rearrangement joins TRBV3-1 to TRBJ2-1, with D possibly being TRBD1 (5 bases). CDR1 is LGHDT, CDR2 YNNKEL, per germline (reference sequence). The CDR3 is 14 residues long. The germline V and J ends were trimmed by 1 base and 4 bases, with 8 bases remaining between them. Here the CDR3 DNA reads TGTGCCAGCAGCCAAGCCCAGGGTTACAATGAGCAGTTCTTC. Protein sequence: CASSQAQGYNEQFF.

The chain carries TRBV29-1 and TRBJ2-3, with D perhaps TRBD1 (6 bases). The CDR3 spans 13 residues. V was pared by 2 bases and J by 4 bases, with 10 bases between. CDR1 SQVTM and CDR2 ANQGSEA come from the germline V gene. The CDR3 protein is CSVEPRGADTQYF. The CDR3 DNA reads TGCAGCGTTGAACCCAGGGGTGCAGATACGCAGTATTTT.

This clonotype appeared once. This chain connects TRBV20-1 to TRBJ2-5; D may be TRBD1 (5 bases). Germline V gene data show CDR1 as DFQATT and CDR2 as SNEGSKA (reference sequence). The CDR3 spans 18 residues. The germline V and J ends were trimmed by 0 bases and 1 base, with 21 bases remaining between them. The CDR3 is CSARDLRQSERVQETQYF. In DNA form, the CDR3 reads TGCAGTGCTAGAGATCTGAGACAGTCTGAACGTGTCCAAGAGACCCAGTACTTC.

The rearrangement uses TRBV9 and TRBJ2-1, with 8 positions matching TRBD1. The J call may be mistaken, given a closer DNA end match to TRBJ2-7. Per germline, CDR1 SGDLS and CDR2 YYNGEE. There are 17 residues in the CDR3. CDR3 region: CASSAGLRTGIYNEQYF. The CDR3 DNA sequence: TGTGCCAGCAGCGCAGGGCTAAGGACAGGGATATACAATGAGCAGTACTTC.

There are a few counts of this clonotype. The gene calls are TRBV4-1 and TRBJ1-1, with D hard to call. This CDR3 is built from 13 residues. In germline, CDR1 is MGHRA, CDR2 YSYEKL. V was pared by 3 bases and J by 0 bases, with 5 bases between. The CDR3, as DNA: TGCGCCAGCAGCCATCCACTGAACACTGAAGCTTTCTTT. This sequence encodes CASSHPLNTEAFF.

This clonotype was recorded a few times. The rearrangement uses TRBV7-2 and TRBJ2-1, with D perhaps matching TRBD1 (6 bases). V was pared by 2 bases and J by 4 bases, with 15 bases between. Germline V lookup: CDR1 SGHTA, CDR2 FQGNSA. The CDR3 has 16 amino acids. CDR3 DNA sequence: TGTGCCAGCAGCTTAAGTTGGCAGGGGTTTTACAATGAGCAGTTCTTC. Protein product: CASSLSWQGFYNEQFF.

The sample holds a few counts of this clonotype. The gene calls are TRBV7-2 and TRBJ2-1, with D perhaps assigned TRBD1 or TRBD2 (6 bases each). Trimming removed 5 bases from V and 3 bases from J, with 14 bases in between. Germline CDR1 reads SGHTA; CDR2 reads FQGNSA. CDR3 length: 15 amino acids. CDR3 DNA: TGTGCCAGCAGCGCCAACGGAGGGGGCTACAATGAGCAGTTCTTC. This encodes CASSANGGGYNEQFF.

This clonotype was counted only a few times. The rearrangement uses TRBV15 and TRBJ1-2; 10 nucleotides match TRBD1. J lost 8 bases, V lost 5 bases, and 14 bases had no gene match. The CDR3 consists of 16 residues. Germline CDR1 reads LNHNV; CDR2 reads YYDKDF (reference sequence). In DNA, the CDR3 is TGTGCCACCAGCGGGCTTCCGGGACAGGGGTTCGGGGGCTACACCTTC. Translating it yields CATSGLPGQGFGGYTF. Complete variable domain (other parts from reference TRBV15 and TRBJ1-2): DAMVIQNPRYQVTQFGKPVTLSCSQTLNHNVMYWYQQKSSQAPKLLFHYYDKDFNNEADTPDNFQSRRPNTSFCFLDIRSPGLGDTAMYLCATSGLPGQGFGGYTFGSGTRLTVV.